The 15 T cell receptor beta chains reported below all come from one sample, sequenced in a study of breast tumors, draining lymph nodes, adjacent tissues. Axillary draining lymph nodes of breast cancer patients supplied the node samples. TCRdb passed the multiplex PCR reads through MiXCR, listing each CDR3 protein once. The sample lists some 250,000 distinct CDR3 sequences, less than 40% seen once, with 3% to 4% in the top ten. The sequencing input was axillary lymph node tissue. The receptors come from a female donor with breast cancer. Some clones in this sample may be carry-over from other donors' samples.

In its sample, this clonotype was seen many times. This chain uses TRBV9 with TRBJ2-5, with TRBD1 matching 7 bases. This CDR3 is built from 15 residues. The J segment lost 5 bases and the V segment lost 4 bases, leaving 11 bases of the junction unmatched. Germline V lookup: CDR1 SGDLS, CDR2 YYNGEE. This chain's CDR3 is CASSPRQGDPETQYF. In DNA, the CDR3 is TGTGCCAGCAGCCCCAGACAGGGAGATCCGGAGACCCAGTACTTC. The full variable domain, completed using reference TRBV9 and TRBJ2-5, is DSGVTQTPKHLITATGQRVTLRCSPRSGDLSVYWYQQSLDQGLQFLIQYYNGEERAKGNILERFSAQQFPDLHSELNLSSLELGDSALYFCASSPRQGDPETQYFGPGTRLLVL.

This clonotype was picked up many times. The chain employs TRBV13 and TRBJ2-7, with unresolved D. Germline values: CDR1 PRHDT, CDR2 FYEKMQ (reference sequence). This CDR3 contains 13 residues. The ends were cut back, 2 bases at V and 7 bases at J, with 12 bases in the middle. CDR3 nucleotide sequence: TGTGCCAGCAGCTTAAGTTTGGTAGGGGAGCAGTACTTC. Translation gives CASSLSLVGEQYF.

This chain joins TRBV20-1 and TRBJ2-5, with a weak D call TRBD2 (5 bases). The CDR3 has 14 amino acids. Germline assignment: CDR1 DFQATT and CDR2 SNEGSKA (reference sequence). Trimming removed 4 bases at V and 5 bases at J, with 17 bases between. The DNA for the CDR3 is TGCAGTGCTAAGTCGGGCGGGCATTTGGAGACCCAGTACTTC. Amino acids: CSAKSGGHLETQYF.

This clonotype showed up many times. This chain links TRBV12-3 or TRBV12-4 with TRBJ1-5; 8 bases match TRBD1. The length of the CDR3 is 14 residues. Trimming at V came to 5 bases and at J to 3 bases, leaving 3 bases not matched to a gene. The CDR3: CASSGTGINQPQHF. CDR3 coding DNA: TGTGCCAGCAGTGGGACAGGTATCAATCAGCCCCAGCATTTT.

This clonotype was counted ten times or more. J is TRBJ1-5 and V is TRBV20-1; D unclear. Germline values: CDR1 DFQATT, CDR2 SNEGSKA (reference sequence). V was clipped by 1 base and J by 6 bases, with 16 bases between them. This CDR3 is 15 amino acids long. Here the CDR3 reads CSARGARGGSQPQHF. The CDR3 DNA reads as TGCAGTGCTAGAGGGGCGCGGGGAGGGAGTCAGCCCCAGCATTTT.

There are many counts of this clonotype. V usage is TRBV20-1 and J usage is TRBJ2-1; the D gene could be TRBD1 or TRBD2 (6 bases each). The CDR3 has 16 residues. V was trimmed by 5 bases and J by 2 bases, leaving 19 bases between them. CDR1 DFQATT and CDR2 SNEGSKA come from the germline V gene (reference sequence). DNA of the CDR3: TGCAGTGCTGTGCTAGGATTCCGGGGGCCCTACAATGAGCAGTTCTTC. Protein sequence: CSAVLGFRGPYNEQFF.

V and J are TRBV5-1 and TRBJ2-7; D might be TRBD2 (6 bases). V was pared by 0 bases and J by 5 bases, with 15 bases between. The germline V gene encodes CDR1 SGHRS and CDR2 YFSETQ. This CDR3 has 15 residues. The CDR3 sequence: CASSLEASVSNEQYF. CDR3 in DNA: TGCGCCAGCAGCTTGGAGGCTAGCGTGAGCAACGAGCAGTACTTC.

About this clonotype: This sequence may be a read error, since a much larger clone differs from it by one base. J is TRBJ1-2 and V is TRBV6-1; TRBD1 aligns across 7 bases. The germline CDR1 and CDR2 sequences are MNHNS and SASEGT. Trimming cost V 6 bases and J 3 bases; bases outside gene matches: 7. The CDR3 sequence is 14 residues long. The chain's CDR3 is CASSRTGGDYGYTF. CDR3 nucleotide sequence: TGTGCCAGCAGCCGGACAGGAGGGGACTATGGCTACACCTTC.

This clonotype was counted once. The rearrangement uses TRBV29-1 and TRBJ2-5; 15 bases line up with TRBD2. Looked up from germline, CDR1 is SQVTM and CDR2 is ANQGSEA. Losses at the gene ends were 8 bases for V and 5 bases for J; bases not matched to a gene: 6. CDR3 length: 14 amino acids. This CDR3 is CSLDGLAGGETQYF. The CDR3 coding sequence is TGCAGCTTAGATGGACTAGCGGGAGGGGAGACCCAGTACTTC. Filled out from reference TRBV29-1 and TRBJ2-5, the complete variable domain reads SAVISQKPSRDICQRGTSLTIQCQVDSQVTMMFWYRQQPGQSLTLIATANQGSEATYESGFVIDKFPISRPNLTFSTLTVSNMSPEDSSIYLCSLDGLAGGETQYFGPGTRLLVL.

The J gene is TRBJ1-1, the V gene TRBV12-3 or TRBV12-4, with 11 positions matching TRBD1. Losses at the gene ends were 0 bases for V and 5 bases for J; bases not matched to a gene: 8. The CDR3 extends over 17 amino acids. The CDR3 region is CASSLAQGTGGGTEAFF. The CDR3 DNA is TGTGCCAGCAGTTTAGCTCAAGGGACAGGGGGGGGGACTGAAGCTTTCTTT.

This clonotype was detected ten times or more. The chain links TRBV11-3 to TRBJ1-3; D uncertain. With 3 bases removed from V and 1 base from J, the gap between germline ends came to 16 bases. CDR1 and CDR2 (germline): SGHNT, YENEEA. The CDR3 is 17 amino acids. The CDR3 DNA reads TGTGCCAGCAGCTTGGGTATCCCGTGGGGTTCTGGAAACACCATATATTTT. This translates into CASSLGIPWGSGNTIYF.

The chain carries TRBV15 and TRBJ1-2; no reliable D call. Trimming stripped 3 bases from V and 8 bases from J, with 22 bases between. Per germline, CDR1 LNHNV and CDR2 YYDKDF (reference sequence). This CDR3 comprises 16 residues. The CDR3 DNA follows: TGTGCCACCAGCAGCCAAGTGTGGGCCGTGAATGGGGGCTACACCTTC. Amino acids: CATSSQVWAVNGGYTF.

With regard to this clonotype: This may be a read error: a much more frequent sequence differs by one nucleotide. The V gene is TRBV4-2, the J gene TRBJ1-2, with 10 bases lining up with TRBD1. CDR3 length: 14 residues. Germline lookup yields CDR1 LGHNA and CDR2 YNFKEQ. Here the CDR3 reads CAGSQQTGGHGYTF. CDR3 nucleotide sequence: TGTGCCGGCAGCCAGCAGACAGGGGGCCATGGCTACACCTTC.

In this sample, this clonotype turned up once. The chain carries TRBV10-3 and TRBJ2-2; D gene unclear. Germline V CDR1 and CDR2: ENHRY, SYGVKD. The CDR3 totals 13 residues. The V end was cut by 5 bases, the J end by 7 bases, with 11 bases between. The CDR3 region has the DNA TGTGCCATCAGTTTATACGAAGGCGGGGAGCTGTTTTTT. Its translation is CAISLYEGGELFF.

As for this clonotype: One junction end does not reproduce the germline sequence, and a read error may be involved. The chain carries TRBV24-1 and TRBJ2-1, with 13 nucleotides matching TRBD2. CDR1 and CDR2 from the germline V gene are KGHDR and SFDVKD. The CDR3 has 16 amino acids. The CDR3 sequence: CAISGTSGKSYNEQFF. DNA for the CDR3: TGTGCCATCAGTGGGACTAGCGGGAAGTCCTACAATGAGCAGTTCTTC.